This T cell receptor (beta chain) was obtained from a study of yellow fever vaccine responses in identical twins. V dropped 2 bases and J dropped 12 bases, with 11 bases sitting between them. Germline assignment: CDR1 KGHSH and CDR2 LQKENI. CDR3 length: 12 residues. TCRdb redid the calling of the RT-PCR reads with MiXCR, one entry per CDR3 protein. The sample includes roughly 2,000 distinct CDR3 sequences, 75% to 85% of them seen just once. Study outcomes and limitations: Among the twins, the vaccine T cell response reportedly seemed partly convergent and partly personalized.

This clonotype is a singleton in its sample. No antigen is known for it. The receptor comes from a woman aged 18-29 years who received the yellow fever vaccine. The source material was T cells from blood (PBMCs), unsorted or a sorted subset (not recorded which), sampled before or after yellow fever vaccination (not recorded which). This rearrangement joins TRBV18 to TRBJ2-1, with unresolved D. The CDR3 coding sequence is TGTGCCAGCTCACCAAGCCCCCCCGGGCAGTTCTTC. Residues: CASSPSPPGQFF.